The T cell receptor beta chain under discussion was sequenced for a study of response to subunit inactivated influenza vaccine. Using its own MiXCR run on the RT-PCR reads, TCRdb lists one record per CDR3 protein. The sample records fewer than 650,000 distinct CDR3 sequences, 10% to 15% being singletons. Note on this clonotype: Antigen unknown.

This CDR3 contains 15 residues. Germline values: CDR1 SGHTA, CDR2 FQGTGA. V was pared by 5 bases and J by 6 bases, with 18 bases between. Regarding the study as a whole: The authors put forward the suggestion that each seasonal influenza vaccination may bring in only a limited number of new T cells.

The chain uses TRBV7-3 and TRBJ2-3; no reliable D call. The specimen comprised PBMCs from blood, sampled 35 to 45 days after vaccination. The receptor was derived from a man in his fifties who received an inactivated influenza vaccine. The CDR3 DNA reads as TGTGCCAGCAGCCCGCTAAGAGGACCGGCGGATACGCAGTATTTT. It encodes CASSPLRGPADTQYF.